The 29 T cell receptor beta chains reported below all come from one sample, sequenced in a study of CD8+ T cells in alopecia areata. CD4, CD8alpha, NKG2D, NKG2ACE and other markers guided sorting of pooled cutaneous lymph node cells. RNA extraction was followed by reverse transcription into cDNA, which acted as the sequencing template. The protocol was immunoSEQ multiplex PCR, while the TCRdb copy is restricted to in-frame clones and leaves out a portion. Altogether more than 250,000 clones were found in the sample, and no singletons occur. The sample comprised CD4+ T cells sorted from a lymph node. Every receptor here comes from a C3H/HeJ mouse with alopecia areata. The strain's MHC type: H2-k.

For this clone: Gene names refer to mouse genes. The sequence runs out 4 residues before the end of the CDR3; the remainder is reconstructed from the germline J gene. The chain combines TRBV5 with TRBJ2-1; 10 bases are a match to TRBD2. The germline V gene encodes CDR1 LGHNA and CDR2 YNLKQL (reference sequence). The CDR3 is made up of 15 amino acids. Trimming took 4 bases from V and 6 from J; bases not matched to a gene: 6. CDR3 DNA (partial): TGTGCCAGCAGCCCTACCGACTGGGGGGTTGCT. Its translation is CASSPTDWGVA. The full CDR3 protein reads CASSPTDWGVAEQFF.

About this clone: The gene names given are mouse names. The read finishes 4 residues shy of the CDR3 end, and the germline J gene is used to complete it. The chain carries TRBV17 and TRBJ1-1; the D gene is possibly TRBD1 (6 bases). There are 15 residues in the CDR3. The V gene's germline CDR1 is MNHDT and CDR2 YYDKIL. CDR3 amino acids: CASSRDQAGEAEVFF. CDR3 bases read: TGTGCTAGCAGTAGAGATCAAGCAGGGGAGGCA. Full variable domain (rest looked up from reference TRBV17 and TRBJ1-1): DTTVKQNPRYKLARVGKPVNLICSQTMNHDTMYWYQKKPNQAPKLLLFYYDKILNREADTFEKFQSSRPNNSFCSLYIGSAGLEYSAMYLCASSRDQAGEAEVFFGKGTRLTVV.

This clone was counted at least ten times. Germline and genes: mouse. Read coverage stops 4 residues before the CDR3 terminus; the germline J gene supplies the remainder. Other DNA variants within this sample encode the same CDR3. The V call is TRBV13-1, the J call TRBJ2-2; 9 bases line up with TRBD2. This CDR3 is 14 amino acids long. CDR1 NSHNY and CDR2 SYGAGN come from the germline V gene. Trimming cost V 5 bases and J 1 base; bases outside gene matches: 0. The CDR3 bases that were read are TGTGCCAGCAGGACTGGGGGAAACACCGGG. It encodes CASRTGGNTG. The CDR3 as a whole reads CASRTGGNTGQLYF.

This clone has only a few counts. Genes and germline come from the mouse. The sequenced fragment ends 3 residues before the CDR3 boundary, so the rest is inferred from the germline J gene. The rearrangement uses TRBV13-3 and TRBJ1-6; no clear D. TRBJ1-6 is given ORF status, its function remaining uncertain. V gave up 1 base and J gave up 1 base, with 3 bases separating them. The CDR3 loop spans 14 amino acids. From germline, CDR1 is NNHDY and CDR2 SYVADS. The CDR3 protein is CASSDRSYNSPLYF. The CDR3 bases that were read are TGTGCCAGCAGTGATAGGTCCTATAATTCGCCC.

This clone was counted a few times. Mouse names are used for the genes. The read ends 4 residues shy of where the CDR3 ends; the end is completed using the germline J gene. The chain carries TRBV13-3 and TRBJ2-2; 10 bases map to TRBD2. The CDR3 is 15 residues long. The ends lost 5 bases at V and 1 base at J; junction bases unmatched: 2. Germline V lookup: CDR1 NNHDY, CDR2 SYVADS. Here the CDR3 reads CASRDWGLNTGQLYF. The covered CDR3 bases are TGTGCCAGCAGGGACTGGGGGTTAAACACCGGG.

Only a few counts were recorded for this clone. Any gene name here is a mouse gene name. This CDR3 is CASSLQGASSYEQYF. The covered CDR3 bases are TGTGCCAGCAGTCTACAGGGGGCGAGCTCCTAT. This chain joins TRBV19 and TRBJ2-7; 9 nucleotides align to TRBD1. The read stops 4 residues short of the end of the CDR3; the missing end is completed from the germline J gene. Losses at the gene ends were 4 bases for V and 0 bases for J; bases not matched to a gene: 5. Germline V gene data show CDR1 as FNHDT and CDR2 as SITEND (reference sequence). This CDR3 is built from 15 residues. Looking up the rest from reference TRBV19 and TRBJ2-7 gives the full variable domain: GGIITQTPKFLIGQEGQKLTLKCQQNFNHDTMYWYRQDSGKGLRLIYYSITENDLQKGDLSEGYDASREKKSSFSLTVTSAQKNEMAVFLCASSLQGASSYEQYFGPGTRLTVL.

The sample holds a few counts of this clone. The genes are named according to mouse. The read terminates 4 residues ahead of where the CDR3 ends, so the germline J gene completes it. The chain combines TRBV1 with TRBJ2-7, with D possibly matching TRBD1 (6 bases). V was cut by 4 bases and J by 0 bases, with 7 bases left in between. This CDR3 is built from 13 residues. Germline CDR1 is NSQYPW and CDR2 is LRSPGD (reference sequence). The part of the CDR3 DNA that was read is TGCACCTGCAGTGGGACAGCCTCCTAT. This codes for CTCSGTASY. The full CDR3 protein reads CTCSGTASYEQYF.

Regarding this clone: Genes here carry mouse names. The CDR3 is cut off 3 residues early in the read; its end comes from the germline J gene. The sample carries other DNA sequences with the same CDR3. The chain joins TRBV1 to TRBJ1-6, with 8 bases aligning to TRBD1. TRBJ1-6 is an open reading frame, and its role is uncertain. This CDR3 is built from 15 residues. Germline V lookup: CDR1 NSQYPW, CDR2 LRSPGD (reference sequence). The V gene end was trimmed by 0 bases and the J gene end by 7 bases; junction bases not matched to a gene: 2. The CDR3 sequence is CTCSADRQGNSPLYF. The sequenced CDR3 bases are TGCACCTGCAGTGCAGATAGACAGGGGAATTCGCCC.

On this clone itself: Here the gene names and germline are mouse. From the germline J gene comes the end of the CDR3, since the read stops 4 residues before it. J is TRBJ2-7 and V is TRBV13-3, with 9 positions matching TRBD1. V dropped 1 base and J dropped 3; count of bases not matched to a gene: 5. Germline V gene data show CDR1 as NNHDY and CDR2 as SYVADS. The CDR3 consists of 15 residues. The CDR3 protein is CASSDPRTGDYEQYF. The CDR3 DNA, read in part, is TGTGCCAGCAGTGATCCGCGGACAGGGGACTAT.

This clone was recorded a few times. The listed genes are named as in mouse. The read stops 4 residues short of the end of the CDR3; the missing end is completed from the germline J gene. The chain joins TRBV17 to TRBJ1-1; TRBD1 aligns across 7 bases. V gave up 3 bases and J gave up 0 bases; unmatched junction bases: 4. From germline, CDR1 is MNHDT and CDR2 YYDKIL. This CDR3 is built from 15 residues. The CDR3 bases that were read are TGTGCTAGCAGTAGGAGGGGACAGTCAAACACA. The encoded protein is CASSRRGQSNT. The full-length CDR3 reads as CASSRRGQSNTEVFF.

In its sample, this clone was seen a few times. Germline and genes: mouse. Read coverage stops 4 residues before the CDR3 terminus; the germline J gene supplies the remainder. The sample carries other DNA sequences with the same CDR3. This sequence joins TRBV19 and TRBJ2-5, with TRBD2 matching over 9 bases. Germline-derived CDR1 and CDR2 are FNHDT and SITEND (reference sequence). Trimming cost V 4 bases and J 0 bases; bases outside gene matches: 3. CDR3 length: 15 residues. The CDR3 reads CASSRLGVNQDTQYF. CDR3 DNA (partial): TGTGCCAGCAGTCGACTGGGGGTTAACCAAGAC. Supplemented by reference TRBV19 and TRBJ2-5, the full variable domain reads GGIITQTPKFLIGQEGQKLTLKCQQNFNHDTMYWYRQDSGKGLRLIYYSITENDLQKGDLSEGYDASREKKSSFSLTVTSAQKNEMAVFLCASSRLGVNQDTQYFGPGTRLLVL.

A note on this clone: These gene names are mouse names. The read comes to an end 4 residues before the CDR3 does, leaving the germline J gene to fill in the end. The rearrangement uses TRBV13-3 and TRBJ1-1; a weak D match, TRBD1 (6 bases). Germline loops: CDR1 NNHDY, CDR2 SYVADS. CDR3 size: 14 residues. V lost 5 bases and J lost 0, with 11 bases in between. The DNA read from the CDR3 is TGTGCCAGCAGCTCACAGGGTGCAAACACA. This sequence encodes CASSSQGANT. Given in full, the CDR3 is CASSSQGANTEVFF.

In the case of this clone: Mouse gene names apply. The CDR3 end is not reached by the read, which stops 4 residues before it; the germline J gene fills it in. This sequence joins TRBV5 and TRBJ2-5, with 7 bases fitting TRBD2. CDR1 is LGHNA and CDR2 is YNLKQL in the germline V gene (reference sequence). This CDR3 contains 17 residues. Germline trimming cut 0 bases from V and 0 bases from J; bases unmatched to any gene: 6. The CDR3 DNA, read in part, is TGTGCCAGCAGCCAAGACGGGCCTGGGGGTAACCAAGAC. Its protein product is CASSQDGPGGNQD. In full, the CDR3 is CASSQDGPGGNQDTQYF.

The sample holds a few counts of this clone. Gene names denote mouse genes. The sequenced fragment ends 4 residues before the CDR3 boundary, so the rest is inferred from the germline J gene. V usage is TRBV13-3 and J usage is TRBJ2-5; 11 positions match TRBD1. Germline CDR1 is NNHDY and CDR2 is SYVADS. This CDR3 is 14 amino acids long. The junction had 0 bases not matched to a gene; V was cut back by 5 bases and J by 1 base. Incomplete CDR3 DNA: TGTGCCAGCAGGGACAGGGGGCACCAAGAC. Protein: CASRDRGHQD. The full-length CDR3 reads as CASRDRGHQDTQYF.

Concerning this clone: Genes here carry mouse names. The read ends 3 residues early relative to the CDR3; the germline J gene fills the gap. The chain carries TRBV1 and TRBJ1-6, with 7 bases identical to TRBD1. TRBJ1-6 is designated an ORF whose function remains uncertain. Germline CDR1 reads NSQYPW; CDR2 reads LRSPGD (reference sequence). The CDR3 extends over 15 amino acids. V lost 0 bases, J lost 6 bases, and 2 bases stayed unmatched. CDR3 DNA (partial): TGCACCTGCAGTGCAGATACAGGGGCTAATTCGCCC. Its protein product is CTCSADTGANSP. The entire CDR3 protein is CTCSADTGANSPLYF.

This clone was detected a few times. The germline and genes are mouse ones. The DNA read from the CDR3 is TGTGCCAGGGGACAGGGAAACTCC. It specifies CARGQGNS. The whole CDR3 region reads CARGQGNSDYTF. V usage is TRBV19 and J usage is TRBJ1-2; 9 bases line up with TRBD1. With the read ending 4 residues before the CDR3 end, the germline J gene is used to fill in that end. Trimming removed 8 bases from V and 1 base from J; junction bases left unmatched: 0. The germline CDR1 and CDR2 sequences are FNHDT and SITEND (reference sequence). The CDR3 contains 12 residues. Looking up the rest from reference TRBV19 and TRBJ1-2 gives the full variable domain: GGIITQTPKFLIGQEGQKLTLKCQQNFNHDTMYWYRQDSGKGLRLIYYSITENDLQKGDLSEGYDASREKKSSFSLTVTSAQKNEMAVFLCARGQGNSDYTFGSGTRLLVI.

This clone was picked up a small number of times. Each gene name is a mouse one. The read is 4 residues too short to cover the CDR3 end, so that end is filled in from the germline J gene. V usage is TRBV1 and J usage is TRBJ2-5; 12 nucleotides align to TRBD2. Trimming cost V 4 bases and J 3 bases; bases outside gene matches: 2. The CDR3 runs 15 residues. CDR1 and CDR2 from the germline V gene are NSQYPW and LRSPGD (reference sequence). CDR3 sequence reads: CTCSGLGGLQDTQYF. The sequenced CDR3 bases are TGCACCTGCAGTGGACTGGGGGGGCTGCAAGAC. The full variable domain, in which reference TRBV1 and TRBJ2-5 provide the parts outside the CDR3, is VTLLEQNPRWRLVPRGQAVNLRCILKNSQYPWMSWYQQDLQKQLQWLFTLRSPGDKEVKSLPGADYLATRVTDTELRLQVANMSQGRTLYCTCSGLGGLQDTQYFGPGTRLLVL.

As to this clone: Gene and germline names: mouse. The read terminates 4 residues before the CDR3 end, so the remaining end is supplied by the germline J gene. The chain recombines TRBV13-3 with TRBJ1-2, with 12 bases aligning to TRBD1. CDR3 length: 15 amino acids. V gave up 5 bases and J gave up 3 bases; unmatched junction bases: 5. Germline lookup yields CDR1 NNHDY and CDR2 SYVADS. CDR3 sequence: CASSRDRGQDSDYTF. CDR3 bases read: TGTGCCAGCAGCCGGGACAGGGGGCAGGACTCC.

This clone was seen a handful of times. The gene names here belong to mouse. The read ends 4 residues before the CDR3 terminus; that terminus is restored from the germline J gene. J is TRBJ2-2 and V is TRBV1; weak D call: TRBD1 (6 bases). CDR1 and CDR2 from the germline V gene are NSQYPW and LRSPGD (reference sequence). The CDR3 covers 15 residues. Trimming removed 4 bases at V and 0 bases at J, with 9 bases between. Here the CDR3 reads CTCSGDKANTGQLYF. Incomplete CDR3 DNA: TGCACCTGCAGTGGGGACAAGGCAAACACCGGG.

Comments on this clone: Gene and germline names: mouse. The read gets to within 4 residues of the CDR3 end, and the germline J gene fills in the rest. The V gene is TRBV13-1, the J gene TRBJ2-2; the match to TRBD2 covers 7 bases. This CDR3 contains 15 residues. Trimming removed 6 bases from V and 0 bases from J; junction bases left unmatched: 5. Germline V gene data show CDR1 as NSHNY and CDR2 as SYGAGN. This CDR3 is CASKGWGTNTGQLYF. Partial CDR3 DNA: TGTGCCAGCAAGGGCTGGGGGACAAACACCGGG.

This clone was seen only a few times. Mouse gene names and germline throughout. CDR3 DNA, as far as it was read: TGTGCCAGCAGTGAACAGGGGACAAACACCGGG. Translating gives CASSEQGTNTG. The complete CDR3 sequence is CASSEQGTNTGQLYF. The rearrangement links TRBV13-3 to TRBJ2-2; 7 bases line up with TRBD1. The read falls 4 residues short of the CDR3 end, and the missing part is taken from the germline J gene. Per germline, CDR1 NNHDY and CDR2 SYVADS. This CDR3 has 15 residues. V was clipped by 2 bases and J by 0 bases; unmatched bases: 1.

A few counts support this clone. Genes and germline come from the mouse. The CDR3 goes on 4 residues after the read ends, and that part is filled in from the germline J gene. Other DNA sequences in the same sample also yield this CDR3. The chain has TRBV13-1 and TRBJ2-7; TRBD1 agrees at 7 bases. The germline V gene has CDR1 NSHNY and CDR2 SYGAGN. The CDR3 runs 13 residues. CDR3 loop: CASSGQGWDEQYF. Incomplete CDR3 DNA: TGTGCCAGCAGTGGACAGGGTTGGGAT.

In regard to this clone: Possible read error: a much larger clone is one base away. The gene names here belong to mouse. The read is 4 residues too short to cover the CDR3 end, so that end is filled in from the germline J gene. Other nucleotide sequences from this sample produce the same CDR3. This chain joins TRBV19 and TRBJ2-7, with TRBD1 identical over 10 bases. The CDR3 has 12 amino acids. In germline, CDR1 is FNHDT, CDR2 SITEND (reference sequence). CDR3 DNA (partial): TGTGCCAGCAGTGGGACAGGGGAT. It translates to CASSGTGD. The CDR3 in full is CASSGTGDEQYF. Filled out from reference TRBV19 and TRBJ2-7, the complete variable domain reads GGIITQTPKFLIGQEGQKLTLKCQQNFNHDTMYWYRQDSGKGLRLIYYSITENDLQKGDLSEGYDASREKKSSFSLTVTSAQKNEMAVFLCASSGTGDEQYFGPGTRLTVL.

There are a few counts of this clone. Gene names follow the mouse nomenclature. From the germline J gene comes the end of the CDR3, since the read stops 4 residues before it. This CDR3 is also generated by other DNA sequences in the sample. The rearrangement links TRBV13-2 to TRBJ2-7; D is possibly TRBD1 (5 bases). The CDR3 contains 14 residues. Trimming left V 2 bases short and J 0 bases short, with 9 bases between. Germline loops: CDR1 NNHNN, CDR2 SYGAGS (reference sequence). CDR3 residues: CASGDNRSSYEQYF. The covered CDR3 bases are TGTGCCAGCGGTGACAACAGGAGCTCCTAT.

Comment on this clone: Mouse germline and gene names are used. The sequenced CDR3 bases are TGTGCCAGCAGCCCCCCGGGACAGGGGGCGCGA. Residues: CASSPPGQGAR. The entire CDR3 sequence reads CASSPPGQGAREVFF. The chain joins TRBV5 to TRBJ1-1; the match to TRBD1 covers 12 bases. Read data end 4 residues before the CDR3 end; the end is taken from the germline J gene. CDR1 LGHNA and CDR2 YNLKQL come from the germline V gene (reference sequence). The length of the CDR3 is 15 residues.

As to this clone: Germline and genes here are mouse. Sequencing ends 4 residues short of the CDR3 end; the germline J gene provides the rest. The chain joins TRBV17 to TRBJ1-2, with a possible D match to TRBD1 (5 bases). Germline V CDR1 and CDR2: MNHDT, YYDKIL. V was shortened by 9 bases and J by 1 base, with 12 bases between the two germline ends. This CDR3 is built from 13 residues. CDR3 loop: CARTLTENSDYTF. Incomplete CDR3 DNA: TGTGCTAGAACCCTGACAGAAAACTCC.

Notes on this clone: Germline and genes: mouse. The CDR3: CASSSGDNSPLYF. CDR3 bases read: TGTGCCAGCAGTTCAGGGGATAATTCGCCC. The chain joins TRBV19 to TRBJ1-6, with D possibly being TRBD1 (6 bases). Coverage ceases 3 residues before the CDR3 finishes, and the germline J gene fills in the end. TRBJ1-6 is filed as an ORF, its function uncertain. Germline CDR1 reads FNHDT; CDR2 reads SITEND (reference sequence). There are 13 residues in the CDR3. V was clipped by 4 bases and J by 5 bases, with 7 bases between them.

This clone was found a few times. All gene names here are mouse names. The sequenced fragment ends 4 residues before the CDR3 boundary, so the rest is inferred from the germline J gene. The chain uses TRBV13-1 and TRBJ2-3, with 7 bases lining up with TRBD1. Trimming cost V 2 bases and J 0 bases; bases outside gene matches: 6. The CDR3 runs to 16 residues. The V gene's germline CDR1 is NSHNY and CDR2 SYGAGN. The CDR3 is CASSDPHRGSAETLYF. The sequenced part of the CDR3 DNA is TGTGCCAGCAGTGACCCGCACAGGGGTAGTGCAGAA.

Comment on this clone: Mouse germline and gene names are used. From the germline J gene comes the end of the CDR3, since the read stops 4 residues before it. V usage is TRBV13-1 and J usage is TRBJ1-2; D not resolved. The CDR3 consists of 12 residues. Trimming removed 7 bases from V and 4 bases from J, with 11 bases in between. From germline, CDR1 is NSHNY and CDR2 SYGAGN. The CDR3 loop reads CASWVPGSDYTF. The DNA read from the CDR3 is TGTGCCAGCTGGGTTCCGGGCTCC.